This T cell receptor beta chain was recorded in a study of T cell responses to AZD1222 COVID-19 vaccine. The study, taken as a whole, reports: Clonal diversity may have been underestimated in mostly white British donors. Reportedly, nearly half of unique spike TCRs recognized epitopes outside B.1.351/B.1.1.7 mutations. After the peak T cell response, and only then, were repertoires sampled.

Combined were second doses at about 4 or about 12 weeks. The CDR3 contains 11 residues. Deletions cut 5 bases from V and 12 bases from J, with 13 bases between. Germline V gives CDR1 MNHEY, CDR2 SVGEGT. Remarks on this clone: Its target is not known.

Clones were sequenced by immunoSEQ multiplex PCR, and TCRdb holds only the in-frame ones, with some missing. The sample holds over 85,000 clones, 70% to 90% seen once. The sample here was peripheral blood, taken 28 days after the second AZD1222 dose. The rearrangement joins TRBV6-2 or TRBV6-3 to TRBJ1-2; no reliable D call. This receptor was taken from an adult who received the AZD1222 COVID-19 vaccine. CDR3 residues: CASSATGRHTF. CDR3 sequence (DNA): TGTGCCAGCAGTGCAACCGGCCGGCACACCTTC.